Shown below are 5 T cell receptor beta chains from a single sample sequenced in a study of CD8 T cells in ankylosing spondylitis. In TCRdb, the 5' RACE reads were re-called with MiXCR into one record per CDR3 protein. The sample holds 200,000 to 250,000 distinct CDR3 sequences, about 10% seen once. What was sequenced was blood, either unsorted or a sorted T cell fraction (not recorded which). The receptors originated from a male donor with ankylosing spondylitis or in good health (not recorded which).

This clonotype was found many times. V is TRBV12-3 or TRBV12-4 and J is TRBJ2-7, with no clear D. Trimming removed 2 bases at V and 2 bases at J, with 7 bases between. This CDR3 has 13 amino acids. CDR3 coding DNA: TGTGCCAGCAGTTTACGAATAACCTACGAGCAGTACTTC. Its translation is CASSLRITYEQYF.

V gene TRBV6-1 combines with J gene TRBJ2-1, with 9 nucleotides matching TRBD1. V gave up 6 bases and J gave up 10 bases; unmatched junction bases: 10. This CDR3 region has 14 residues. Germline V lookup: CDR1 MNHNS, CDR2 SASEGT. The CDR3 DNA follows: TGTGCCAGCAGCCCGGACAGGGGATGGGAGGAGCAGTTCTTC. Translating gives CASSPDRGWEEQFF.

This clonotype came up many times. The V gene is TRBV2, the J gene TRBJ2-3, with D uncertain. The CDR3 has 14 amino acids. V was shortened by 1 base and J by 4 bases, with 9 bases between the two germline ends. CDR1 is SNHLY, CDR2 FYNNEI, per germline. CDR3 in DNA: TGTGCCAGCAGTGAAGGGCGCACCCCAGATACGCAGTATTTT. Translated, it gives CASSEGRTPDTQYF.

This clonotype has a handful of counts. The genes are TRBV20-1 and TRBJ1-1; weak D call: TRBD1 (5 bases). The CDR3 is 16 residues long. Trimming removed 5 bases from V and 4 bases from J, with 23 bases in between. Germline-derived CDR1 and CDR2 are DFQATT and SNEGSKA (reference sequence). CDR3 region: CSAGDSKGYRGTEAFF. The CDR3, as DNA: TGCAGTGCTGGGGACTCTAAGGGTTACCGGGGCACTGAAGCTTTCTTT.

Many counts were recorded for this clonotype. V gene TRBV20-1 combines with J gene TRBJ1-5, with 7 bases lining up with TRBD1. The V gene's germline CDR1 is DFQATT and CDR2 SNEGSKA (reference sequence). V lost 6 bases, J lost 5 bases, and 13 bases stayed unmatched. The CDR3 runs to 15 residues. DNA for the CDR3: TGCAGTGCCCTCAGGACCACAGGGGCCGATCAGCCCCAGCATTTT. Protein: CSALRTTGADQPQHF.